This record concerns one T cell receptor beta chain sequence. No antigen is known for it. With a much larger clone just one base away, this may be a read error. The data derive from a study of blood T cells in healthy people across ages. Study observations and caveats: Donor CMV status was unknown, possibly confounding expanded clonotype changes.

This CDR3 contains 14 residues. With 3 bases removed from V and 5 bases from J, the gap between germline ends came to 13 bases. The germline CDR1 and CDR2 sequences are SNHLY and FYNNEI. Alongside a J-beta primer mix, a sample-barcoded 5' primer served in a second PCR lasting about 7 to 11 cycles. TCRdb re-derived calls from the 5' RACE reads in MiXCR, one entry per CDR3 protein. Of under 800,000 distinct CDR3 sequences in the sample, roughly 20% were seen once. Sequencing was performed on blood. The sequence was obtained from a man in his 70s in good health. The V gene is TRBV2, the J gene TRBJ1-1, with unresolved D. For the CDR3, the DNA is TGTGCCAGCAGTGAGGGCGCGCGGAATACTGAAGCTTTCTTT. It specifies CASSEGARNTEAFF.